Below, 20 T cell receptor beta chains from the same sample are listed, as sequenced in a study of metastatic and nonmetastatic thyroid tumors. MiXCR reprocessed the PCR reads for TCRdb. The sample lists 21,000 or so clones, roughly a sixth occurring once. All patients were treatment-naive before thyroid surgery. The sample taken for sequencing was blood. Receptors originate from a female donor with papillary thyroid cancer or a benign thyroid nodule (not recorded which). Some clones in this sample may be carry-over from other donors' samples.

In this sample, this clone turned up many times. The junction does not match germline at one end; this may be a read error. Other DNA sequences in the sample encode the same CDR3. This chain joins TRBV12-3 or TRBV12-4 and TRBJ1-5; 9 bases agree with TRBD1. This CDR3 contains 15 residues. The CDR3 nucleotides read TGTGCCAGTAGTTTATGGACAGGGGTCAATCAGCCCCAGCATTTT. This translates into CASSLWTGVNQPQHF.

By frequency in the sample, this clone is medium-sized. This sequence joins TRBV4-1 and TRBJ1-2, with a weak D call TRBD1 (6 bases). V lost 4 bases to trimming and J lost 3 bases, with 12 bases between them. This CDR3 has 14 residues. Germline V gene data show CDR1 as MGHRA and CDR2 as YSYEKL. In DNA, the CDR3 is TGCGCCAGCAGCCCATTGGGGACATACTATGGCTACACCTTC. This sequence encodes CASSPLGTYYGYTF.

In nucleotides, the CDR3 is TGTGCCAGCAGCCGATCCGGGACAGGGTCCTACGAGCAGTACTTC. Its translation is CASSRSGTGSYEQYF. V is TRBV7-2 and J is TRBJ2-7; 9 positions match TRBD1. Germline CDR1 and CDR2: SGHTA and FQGNSA. J lost 1 base, V lost 5 bases, and 6 bases had no gene match. CDR3 size: 15 residues.

This clone was observed a single time. The CDR3 region is CASSLQGARTDTQYF. The CDR3 DNA reads as TGTGCCAGCAGTTTACAGGGGGCGCGCACAGATACGCAGTATTTT. This sequence joins TRBV11-2 and TRBJ2-3, with TRBD1 matching 9 bases. Germline values: CDR1 SGHAT, CDR2 FQNNGV. The V segment lost 6 bases and the J segment 1 base; nucleotides outside the gene matches: 5. The length of the CDR3 is 15 residues.

This clone was seen ten or more times. A read error may be the cause here, since a much bigger clone is one base away. The chain couples TRBV20-1 to TRBJ2-1; 11 positions agree with TRBD2. Germline CDR1 and CDR2: DFQATT and SNEGSKA (reference sequence). This CDR3 spans 15 amino acids. The CDR3 DNA reads TGCGGTGCGCCTACTAGCGGGAGACCCACCAATGAGCAGTTCTTC. It codes for CGAPTSGRPTNEQFF.

By its share, this clone is medium-sized. This chain connects TRBV27 to TRBJ2-1; 7 nucleotides line up with TRBD2. From germline, CDR1 is MNHEY and CDR2 SMNVEV (reference sequence). V gave up 6 bases and J gave up 8 bases; unmatched junction bases: 16. This CDR3 spans 16 amino acids. DNA of the CDR3: TGTGCCAGCAGCGACAACACGGGGCGGGAGCGGGATGAGCAGTTCTTC. Its translation is CASSDNTGRERDEQFF.

This clone is categorized as medium-sized (0.01 to 0.1%). The J gene is TRBJ2-3, the V gene TRBV27; no reliable D call. Trimming took off 0 bases at V and 2 bases at J, with 9 bases between the two ends. The length of the CDR3 is 15 residues. The germline gives CDR1 MNHEY, CDR2 SMNVEV (reference sequence). DNA of the CDR3: TGTGCCAGCAGTTTATCGAAAGCGTTCACAGATACGCAGTATTTT. Translation: CASSLSKAFTDTQYF.

This clone was seen at least ten times. Additional DNA sequences in this sample encode the identical CDR3. V and J are TRBV9 and TRBJ2-2; D ambiguous. Germline CDR1 reads SGDLS; CDR2 reads YYNGEE. The CDR3 extends over 13 amino acids. V lost 6 bases and J lost 1, with 7 bases in between. CDR3 nucleotide sequence: TGTGCCAGCAACTCCCAGAACACCGGGGAGCTGTTTTTT. Its protein is CASNSQNTGELFF.

This clone was picked up many times. J is TRBJ2-1 and V is TRBV16; D remains ambiguous. The length of the CDR3 is 14 residues. V lost 0 bases, J lost 6 bases, and 9 bases lay in between. Germline lookup yields CDR1 KGHSY and CDR2 FQNENV. The CDR3 DNA reads as TGTGCCAGCAGCCAATCTCGTGGGATCAATGAGCAGTTCTTC. It specifies CASSQSRGINEQFF.

This clone was counted between two and nine times. The genes are TRBV10-3 and TRBJ2-3, with TRBD2 as a possible D gene (6 bases). The V end was cut by 3 bases, the J end by 0 bases, with 16 bases between. This CDR3 is built from 17 residues. Germline-derived CDR1 and CDR2 are ENHRY and SYGVKD. Here the CDR3 reads CAISDRKRGLSTDTQYF. CDR3 bases: TGTGCCATCAGTGACCGAAAACGGGGACTTAGCACAGATACGCAGTATTTT.

This clone was picked up a small number of times. This chain connects TRBV27 to TRBJ1-5, with 9 bases fitting TRBD1. After removal of 6 bases from V and 3 bases from J, the junction contained 6 bases not matched to a gene. CDR3 length equals 15 residues. Germline assignment: CDR1 MNHEY and CDR2 SMNVEV (reference sequence). The CDR3 nucleotides read TGTGCCAGCAGAGAACAGGGGGCCCTCAATCAGCCCCAGCATTTT. The encoded protein is CASREQGALNQPQHF.

Many counts were recorded for this clone. V and J are TRBV25-1 and TRBJ2-1; 8 bases align to TRBD2. Per germline, CDR1 MGHDK and CDR2 SYGVNS. The CDR3 consists of 15 residues. The V and J ends lost 10 bases and 3 bases, in that order; junction bases with no gene match: 11. Written as DNA, the CDR3 is TGTGCCAACCTGAAAGCGGGAGACGTCTACAATGAGCAGTTCTTC. As protein: CANLKAGDVYNEQFF.

There are many counts of this clone. The chain carries TRBV14 and TRBJ2-7; 10 bases agree with TRBD2. Trimming took 4 bases from V and 4 from J; bases not matched to a gene: 10. Germline V gene data show CDR1 as SGHDN and CDR2 as FVKESK. This CDR3 is built from 16 residues. The CDR3 DNA is TGTGCCAGCAGCCCTCTAACTAGCGGGACCCCGTACGAGCAGTACTTC. Protein product: CASSPLTSGTPYEQYF. Full variable domain (outside the CDR3, taken from reference TRBV14 and TRBJ2-7): EAGVTQFPSHSVIEKGQTVTLRCDPISGHDNLYWYRRVMGKEIKFLLHFVKESKQDESGMPNNRFLAERTGGTYSTLKVQPAELEDSGVYFCASSPLTSGTPYEQYFGPGTRLTVT.

This clone was seen at least ten times. This chain joins TRBV6-1 and TRBJ2-1; maybe TRBD1 (5 bases). Germline V gene sequence: CDR1 MNHNS, CDR2 SASEGT. This CDR3 has 15 residues. Trimming took off 6 bases at V and 4 bases at J, with 16 bases between the two ends. CDR3 nucleotides: TGTGCCAGCAGAATAGGGGCCGACTCTTACAATGAGCAGTTCTTC. It codes for CASRIGADSYNEQFF.

This clone was picked up many times. This chain joins TRBV29-1 and TRBJ2-4; D possibly corresponds to TRBD1 (5 bases). The V gene lost 7 bases and the J gene lost 6 bases, with 16 bases spanning the gap. Germline CDR1 and CDR2: SQVTM and ANQGSEA. This CDR3 comprises 13 residues. CDR3 loop: CSGQGDVGNIQYF. The CDR3 bases are TGCAGCGGCCAAGGGGATGTCGGAAACATTCAGTACTTC.

This clone was observed at least ten times. The chain joins TRBV7-3 to TRBJ2-1, with D tentatively TRBD2 (6 bases). CDR3 size: 13 residues. Trimming took off 5 bases at V and 8 bases at J, with 13 bases between the two ends. In germline, CDR1 is SGHTA, CDR2 FQGTGA. The CDR3: CASSLGRRDEQFF. CDR3 nucleotide sequence: TGTGCCAGCAGCCTGGGGAGGAGAGATGAGCAGTTCTTC.

This clone was recorded many times. This chain joins TRBV18 and TRBJ2-3; 7 bases align to TRBD2. The germline CDR1 and CDR2 sequences are KGHSH and LQKENI. J was trimmed by 2 bases and V by 2 bases; bases with no gene match: 7. The length of the CDR3 is 16 residues. The DNA for the CDR3 is TGTGCCAGCTCACCAGCCGGGACTATTAACACAGATACGCAGTATTTT. Translated, it gives CASSPAGTINTDTQYF.

This clone came up many times. The chain is built from TRBV15 and TRBJ1-6; the D is unclear. Trimming stripped 5 bases from V and 2 bases from J, with 10 bases between. Germline loops: CDR1 LNHNV, CDR2 YYDKDF (reference sequence). This CDR3 contains 15 residues. The CDR3 nucleotides are TGTGCCACCAGCCAGGCGAAAGCCTATAATTCACCCCTCCACTTT. It translates to CATSQAKAYNSPLHF.

This clone occurred once. The chain carries TRBV3-1 and TRBJ1-1; D remains unclear. The germline gives CDR1 LGHDT, CDR2 YNNKEL (reference sequence). This CDR3 is 12 amino acids long. V lost 2 bases and J lost 4, with 5 bases in between. CDR3 coding DNA: TGTGCCAGCAGCCAATCAAGCACTGAAGCTTTCTTT. This encodes CASSQSSTEAFF.

The chain carries TRBV5-1 and TRBJ1-1; D call uncertain. The germline V gene encodes CDR1 SGHRS and CDR2 YFSETQ. V lost 4 bases and J 3 bases, leaving 16 bases between the germline ends. The CDR3 is 15 amino acids. The CDR3 loop is CASSASQVGDTEAFF. The CDR3 nucleotides are TGCGCCAGCAGCGCAAGCCAGGTCGGGGACACTGAAGCTTTCTTT. The entire variable domain, with the rest obtained from reference TRBV5-1 and TRBJ1-1, is as follows: KAGVTQTPRYLIKTRGQQVTLSCSPISGHRSVSWYQQTPGQGLQFLFEYFSETQRNKGNFPGRFSGRQFSNSRSEMNVSTLELGDSALYLCASSASQVGDTEAFFGQGTRLTVV.